These T cell receptor beta chains were read from a single sample in a study of early T cells in non-severe SARS-CoV-2 infection. One entry per CDR3 protein, called by TCRdb with MiXCR from the 5' RACE reads. The table shows 34,000 or so distinct CDR3 sequences, with about 8.2% occurring only once. The source material was whole blood. These receptors came from an adult who was a healthcare worker with PCR-confirmed SARS-CoV-2 infection or an uninfected control (not recorded which). Each CDR3 is given with its conserved first and last residue. Fields, in order: CDR3 protein, CDR3 DNA, V gene, J gene, clone size, D gene. A D gene is named only where the DNA matches it firmly. Where a row states a size, it is once, few, many or the class of an expanded clone; other rows omit it.

CDR3 protein: CASSGLTTTDTQYF
CDR3 DNA: TGTGCCAGCAGCGGACTGACAACAACAGATACGCAGTATTTT
V gene: TRBV11-1
J gene: TRBJ2-3
clone size: -
D gene: -

CDR3 protein: CASSLSGQPAYEQYF
CDR3 DNA: TGTGCCAGCAGCTTATCGGGACAGCCCGCCTACGAGCAGTACTTC
V gene: TRBV7-2
J gene: TRBJ2-7
clone size: many
D gene: TRBD1

CDR3 protein: CASSLEPTNEKLFF
CDR3 DNA: TGCGCCAGCAGCCTAGAGCCAACTAATGAAAAACTGTTTTTT
V gene: TRBV5-1
J gene: TRBJ1-4
clone size: -
D gene: -

CDR3 protein: CASSARGRNSPLHF
CDR3 DNA: TGTGCCAGCAGTGCAAGGGGTCGAAATTCACCCCTCCACTTT
V gene: TRBV7-9
J gene: TRBJ1-6
clone size: many
D gene: -

CDR3 protein: CASSQEGETQYF
CDR3 DNA: TGTGCCAGCAGCCAAGAGGGAGAGACCCAGTACTTC
V gene: TRBV3-1
J gene: TRBJ2-5
clone size: few
D gene: -

CDR3 protein: CASSYSNSNQPQHF
CDR3 DNA: TGTGCCAGCAGTTACTCGAATAGCAATCAGCCCCAGCATTTT
V gene: TRBV6-6
J gene: TRBJ1-5
clone size: many
D gene: -

CDR3 protein: CASSLSGQSTDTQYF
CDR3 DNA: TGTGCCAGCAGCTTATCAGGGCAGAGCACAGATACGCAGTATTTT
V gene: TRBV7-2
J gene: TRBJ2-3
clone size: many
D gene: -

CDR3 protein: CASKYGQEPYNEQFF
CDR3 DNA: TGTGCCAGCAAATACGGACAGGAGCCCTACAATGAGCAGTTCTTC
V gene: TRBV27
J gene: TRBJ2-1
clone size: many
D gene: TRBD1

CDR3 protein: CASSYDPSEGVDTQYF
CDR3 DNA: TGTGCCAGCAGTTACGACCCTAGCGAGGGAGTAGATACGCAGTATTTT
V gene: TRBV6-5
J gene: TRBJ2-3
clone size: -
D gene: -

CDR3 protein: CASSLLVATQYF
CDR3 DNA: TGTGCCAGCAGCCTCCTTGTTGCGACCCAGTACTTC
V gene: TRBV6-2/TRBV6-3
J gene: TRBJ2-5
clone size: many
D gene: -

CDR3 protein: CASSPWTGPNSPLHF
CDR3 DNA: TGTGCCAGCAGCCCGTGGACAGGTCCAAATTCACCCCTCCACTTT
V gene: TRBV7-2
J gene: TRBJ1-6
clone size: many
D gene: TRBD1

CDR3 protein: CASSSHRDSSYEQYF
CDR3 DNA: TGTGCCAGCAGCTCACACCGGGACAGTTCCTACGAGCAGTACTTC
V gene: TRBV6-2/TRBV6-3
J gene: TRBJ2-7
clone size: many
D gene: TRBD1

CDR3 protein: CSAAITAIARFF
CDR3 DNA: TGCAGTGCTGCGATCACCGCCATTGCGCGGTTCTTC
V gene: TRBV20-1
J gene: TRBJ2-1
clone size: -
D gene: -

CDR3 protein: CAWTKGQGARYYGYTF
CDR3 DNA: TGTGCCTGGACCAAAGGACAGGGGGCGCGGTACTATGGCTACACCTTC
V gene: TRBV30
J gene: TRBJ1-2
clone size: -
D gene: TRBD1

CDR3 protein: CASSLQGTEKLFF
CDR3 DNA: TGCGCCAGCAGCTTGCAGGGAACTGAAAAACTGTTTTTT
V gene: TRBV5-1
J gene: TRBJ1-4
clone size: many
D gene: -

CDR3 protein: CASSLINEQFF
CDR3 DNA: TGTGCCAGCAGTTTGATCAATGAGCAGTTCTTC
V gene: TRBV12-3/TRBV12-4
J gene: TRBJ2-1
clone size: many
D gene: -

CDR3 protein: CSARGAVTGELFF
CDR3 DNA: TGCAGTGCTAGGGGGGCCGTCACCGGGGAGCTGTTTTTT
V gene: TRBV20-1
J gene: TRBJ2-2
clone size: many
D gene: -

CDR3 protein: CATSRVTAGYTF
CDR3 DNA: TGTGCCACCAGCAGAGTGACAGCCGGCTACACCTTC
V gene: TRBV15
J gene: TRBJ1-2
clone size: -
D gene: -

CDR3 protein: CAISAGTMNTEAFF
CDR3 DNA: TGTGCCATCAGCGCCGGGACAATGAACACTGAAGCTTTCTTT
V gene: TRBV10-3
J gene: TRBJ1-1
clone size: few
D gene: -

CDR3 protein: CASRETDSNTGELFF
CDR3 DNA: TGTGCCAGCAGAGAGACAGATTCGAACACCGGGGAGCTGTTTTTT
V gene: TRBV6-5
J gene: TRBJ2-2
clone size: many
D gene: -

CDR3 protein: CSAGPGQGADTQYF
CDR3 DNA: TGCAGCGCGGGACCGGGACAGGGTGCAGATACGCAGTATTTT
V gene: TRBV29-1
J gene: TRBJ2-3
clone size: medium-sized
D gene: TRBD1

CDR3 protein: CASSLMQGETQYF
CDR3 DNA: TGTGCCAGCAGCTTAATGCAGGGGGAGACCCAGTACTTC
V gene: TRBV11-3
J gene: TRBJ2-5
clone size: few
D gene: -

CDR3 protein: CASSQERNTIYF
CDR3 DNA: TGTGCCAGCAGCCAAGAACGGAACACCATATATTTT
V gene: TRBV3-1
J gene: TRBJ1-3
clone size: many
D gene: -

CDR3 protein: CASSLVEGAGSPLHF
CDR3 DNA: TGTGCCAGCAGCTTAGTTGAGGGGGCAGGTTCACCCCTCCACTTT
V gene: TRBV7-6
J gene: TRBJ1-6
clone size: many
D gene: TRBD1

CDR3 protein: CASSYEVYGYTF
CDR3 DNA: TGTGCCAGCAGTTACGAGGTCTATGGCTACACCTTC
V gene: TRBV6-2/TRBV6-3
J gene: TRBJ1-2
clone size: many
D gene: -

CDR3 protein: CASSLGPGEETQYF
CDR3 DNA: TGCGCCAGCAGCTTGGGGCCAGGAGAAGAGACCCAGTACTTC
V gene: TRBV5-1
J gene: TRBJ2-5
clone size: few
D gene: -

CDR3 protein: CAWTGTDYNSPLHF
CDR3 DNA: TGTGCCTGGACCGGGACAGACTATAATTCACCCCTCCACTTT
V gene: TRBV30
J gene: TRBJ1-6
clone size: -
D gene: TRBD1

CDR3 protein: CATSALTGDGYTF
CDR3 DNA: TGTGCCACCAGTGCCCTTACAGGGGACGGCTACACCTTC
V gene: TRBV24-1
J gene: TRBJ1-2
clone size: many
D gene: TRBD1

CDR3 protein: CATDEGTGNTIYF
CDR3 DNA: TGTGCCACCGACGAGGGGACTGGAAACACCATATATTTT
V gene: TRBV12-3/TRBV12-4
J gene: TRBJ1-3
clone size: many
D gene: -

CDR3 protein: CASSRDRYEQYF
CDR3 DNA: TGTGCCAGCAGTAGAGACCGCTACGAGCAGTACTTC
V gene: TRBV27
J gene: TRBJ2-7
clone size: many
D gene: -

CDR3 protein: CATSRVFPPYNEQFF
CDR3 DNA: TGTGCCACCAGCAGGGTATTTCCCCCCTACAATGAGCAGTTCTTC
V gene: TRBV15
J gene: TRBJ2-1
clone size: -
D gene: -

CDR3 protein: CAISEFGGATNEKLFF
CDR3 DNA: TGTGCCATCAGTGAGTTCGGGGGTGCAACTAATGAAAAACTGTTTTTT
V gene: TRBV10-3
J gene: TRBJ1-4
clone size: -
D gene: -

CDR3 protein: CSAANMNTGELFF
CDR3 DNA: TGCAGTGCAGCCAACATGAACACCGGGGAGCTGTTTTTT
V gene: TRBV20-1
J gene: TRBJ2-2
clone size: -
D gene: -

CDR3 protein: CASSWVGEGTEAFF
CDR3 DNA: TGTGCCAGCAGTTGGGTAGGGGAAGGCACTGAAGCTTTCTTT
V gene: TRBV12-3/TRBV12-4
J gene: TRBJ1-1
clone size: many
D gene: -

CDR3 protein: CSVADRGNQPQHF
CDR3 DNA: TGCAGCGTTGCTGACAGGGGGAATCAGCCCCAGCATTTT
V gene: TRBV29-1
J gene: TRBJ1-5
clone size: many
D gene: TRBD1

CDR3 protein: CATGTGSQETQYF
CDR3 DNA: TGTGCCACCGGAACAGGGTCCCAAGAGACCCAGTACTTC
V gene: TRBV24-1
J gene: TRBJ2-5
clone size: many
D gene: -

CDR3 protein: CATSETERLQETQYF
CDR3 DNA: TGTGCCACCAGTGAAACAGAAAGACTCCAAGAGACCCAGTACTTC
V gene: TRBV24-1
J gene: TRBJ2-5
clone size: many
D gene: -

CDR3 protein: CASSISGLANYGYTF
CDR3 DNA: TGTGCCAGTAGTATAAGTGGTTTAGCTAACTATGGCTACACCTTC
V gene: TRBV19
J gene: TRBJ1-2
clone size: many
D gene: -

CDR3 protein: CASSIRAGANVLTF
CDR3 DNA: TGTGCCAGTAGTATTCGGGCTGGGGCCAACGTCCTGACTTTC
V gene: TRBV19
J gene: TRBJ2-6
clone size: many
D gene: -

CDR3 protein: CASTQFPDRGSGYTF
CDR3 DNA: TGTGCCAGCACCCAGTTCCCCGACAGGGGGAGCGGCTACACCTTC
V gene: TRBV7-2
J gene: TRBJ1-2
clone size: many
D gene: TRBD1

CDR3 protein: CASSYSLAHTQYF
CDR3 DNA: TGTGCCAGCAGTTACTCCCTTGCCCATACGCAGTATTTT
V gene: TRBV6-5
J gene: TRBJ2-3
clone size: many
D gene: -

CDR3 protein: CASSLVGGGVYGYTF
CDR3 DNA: TGTGCCAGCAGCTTAGTGGGCGGGGGCGTGTATGGCTACACCTTC
V gene: TRBV7-8
J gene: TRBJ1-2
clone size: many
D gene: -

CDR3 protein: CASSPWDTLSYEQYF
CDR3 DNA: TGTGCCAGCAGCCCCTGGGACACCCTATCCTACGAGCAGTACTTC
V gene: TRBV14
J gene: TRBJ2-7
clone size: many
D gene: -

CDR3 protein: CSVAGRNTEAFF
CDR3 DNA: TGCAGCGTTGCGGGACGGAACACTGAAGCTTTCTTT
V gene: TRBV29-1
J gene: TRBJ1-1
clone size: few
D gene: -

CDR3 protein: CAWSVIAEVFF
CDR3 DNA: TGTGCCTGGAGTGTTATCGCAGAAGTTTTCTTT
V gene: TRBV30
J gene: TRBJ1-1
clone size: many
D gene: -

CDR3 protein: CASSESGGGWAFF
CDR3 DNA: TGTGCCAGCAGTGAGAGCGGGGGAGGGTGGGCTTTCTTT
V gene: TRBV2
J gene: TRBJ1-1
clone size: many
D gene: -

CDR3 protein: CASSLTVDGYTF
CDR3 DNA: TGTGCCAGCAGCTTGACAGTCGATGGCTACACCTTC
V gene: TRBV7-9
J gene: TRBJ1-2
clone size: many
D gene: -

CDR3 protein: CAWSVVVANYGYTF
CDR3 DNA: TGTGCCTGGAGTGTCGTAGTAGCTAACTATGGCTACACCTTC
V gene: TRBV30
J gene: TRBJ1-2
clone size: -
D gene: -

CDR3 protein: CASSLVGQALQETQYF
CDR3 DNA: TGTGCCAGCAGCTTAGTCGGTCAGGCATTACAAGAGACCCAGTACTTC
V gene: TRBV7-2
J gene: TRBJ2-5
clone size: few
D gene: -

CDR3 protein: CASSQDGTTYNEQFF
CDR3 DNA: TGTGCCAGCAGCCAGGACGGGACTACCTACAATGAGCAGTTCTTC
V gene: TRBV4-2
J gene: TRBJ2-1
clone size: many
D gene: TRBD2

CDR3 protein: CSTRGGYGYTF
CDR3 DNA: TGCAGCACGCGGGGGGGCTATGGCTACACCTTC
V gene: TRBV29-1
J gene: TRBJ1-2
clone size: -
D gene: -

CDR3 protein: CASSGRGGLTDTQYF
CDR3 DNA: TGTGCCAGCAGTGGTCGTGGGGGCCTCACAGATACGCAGTATTTT
V gene: TRBV25-1
J gene: TRBJ2-3
clone size: many
D gene: -

CDR3 protein: CSARVPTANTEAFF
CDR3 DNA: TGCAGTGCTAGAGTACCGACAGCGAACACTGAAGCTTTCTTT
V gene: TRBV20-1
J gene: TRBJ1-1
clone size: many
D gene: -

CDR3 protein: CAGFGGNYGYTF
CDR3 DNA: TGTGCCGGCTTTGGGGGGAACTATGGCTACACCTTC
V gene: TRBV7-9
J gene: TRBJ1-2
clone size: -
D gene: -

CDR3 protein: CATSDQTGGLQPQHF
CDR3 DNA: TGTGCCACCAGTGATCAAACAGGGGGCCTTCAGCCCCAGCATTTT
V gene: TRBV24-1
J gene: TRBJ1-5
clone size: many
D gene: TRBD1

CDR3 protein: CAWSVRGRGSGTDTQYF
CDR3 DNA: TGTGCCTGGAGTGTCCGCGGTCGAGGGTCAGGGACAGATACGCAGTATTTT
V gene: TRBV30
J gene: TRBJ2-3
clone size: many
D gene: -

CDR3 protein: CASSLGLANYGYTF
CDR3 DNA: TGTGCCAGCAGCTTAGGTTTAGCTAACTATGGCTACACCTTC
V gene: TRBV11-2
J gene: TRBJ1-2
clone size: many
D gene: -

CDR3 protein: CASSPLTGVSGYTF
CDR3 DNA: TGTGCCAGCAGTCCACTGACAGGGGTGAGCGGCTACACCTTC
V gene: TRBV27
J gene: TRBJ1-2
clone size: many
D gene: TRBD1

CDR3 protein: CASSPDGLADPYEQYF
CDR3 DNA: TGTGCCAGCAGCCCCGACGGACTAGCGGACCCCTACGAGCAGTACTTC
V gene: TRBV7-2
J gene: TRBJ2-7
clone size: -
D gene: TRBD2